A single sample is the source of the 23 T cell receptor beta chains below, sequenced in a study of human T cells and chemical hapten exposure. TCRdb reprocessed the RACE reads via MiXCR and lists one record per CDR3 protein. This table holds under 150,000 distinct CDR3 sequences, about an eighth found once. As to time point: patch test 1, 2 weeks after DPC sensitization. Treatment in this sample: therapeutic diphenylcyclopropenone sensitization with weekly scalp DPC. Sequences were derived from whole blood, sampled in connection with sensitization to the hapten diphenylcyclopropenone (DPC). The receptors shown here come from a woman aged 45-59 years with alopecia areata. Some clones in this sample may be carry-over from other donors' samples.

This chain connects TRBV6-5 to TRBJ2-7, with D unclear. Looked up from germline, CDR1 is MNHEY and CDR2 is SVGAGI. V was clipped by 7 bases and J by 1 base, with 14 bases between them. The CDR3 length is 14 residues. The CDR3 region is CASTRDRWSYEQYF. For the CDR3, the DNA is TGTGCCAGCACCCGCGATAGGTGGTCCTACGAGCAGTACTTC.

V gene TRBV2 combines with J gene TRBJ2-7; the D is unclear. V was trimmed by 3 bases and J by 6 bases, leaving 9 bases between them. There are 12 residues in the CDR3. Germline V lookup: CDR1 SNHLY, CDR2 FYNNEI. The CDR3 spells CASSENRAEQYF. In DNA, the CDR3 is TGTGCCAGCAGTGAGAACCGGGCCGAGCAGTACTTC.

This clonotype showed up many times. The CDR3 nucleotides are TGTGCCAGCAGTTTACCCGGGACAGGCAAAGCTTTCTTT. It encodes CASSLPGTGKAFF. V and J are TRBV28 and TRBJ1-1, with 8 nucleotides matching TRBD1. V shed 2 bases and J 9 bases; nucleotides not matched to a gene: 5. The germline V gene has CDR1 MDHEN and CDR2 SYDVKM. This CDR3 has 13 residues.

This clonotype was found many times. This sequence joins TRBV5-1 and TRBJ2-1; D remains ambiguous. The CDR3 has 17 residues. Trimming stripped 0 bases from V and 0 bases from J, with 13 bases between. Per the germline V gene, CDR1 is SGHRS and CDR2 is YFSETQ. The CDR3: CASSLGGVESSYNEQFF. The CDR3 bases are TGCGCCAGCAGCTTGGGAGGCGTCGAGAGCTCCTACAATGAGCAGTTCTTC.

This chain joins TRBV29-1 and TRBJ2-1; D remains ambiguous. Germline V CDR1 and CDR2: SQVTM, ANQGSEA. The CDR3 spans 12 residues. V was trimmed by 4 bases and J by 6 bases, leaving 10 bases between them. CDR3 region: CSVAENSNEQFF. The CDR3 coding sequence is TGCAGCGTTGCTGAGAATTCCAATGAGCAGTTCTTC.

This clonotype was observed a few times. The CDR3 protein is CASSFRRLGNQPQHF. CDR3 bases: TGTGCCAGCAGTTTCCGACGTCTGGGCAATCAGCCCCAGCATTTT. The V and J genes are TRBV27 and TRBJ1-5, with D unresolved. The V end was cut by 3 bases, the J end by 2 bases, with 11 bases between. The germline V gene has CDR1 MNHEY and CDR2 SMNVEV (reference sequence). This CDR3 has 15 residues.

This clonotype was counted a few times. V and J are TRBV4-3 and TRBJ2-1, with a weak D call TRBD2 (5 bases). CDR3 length equals 17 residues. CDR1 and CDR2 from the germline V gene are LGHNA and YSLEER. Trimming stripped 4 bases from V and 0 bases from J, with 16 bases between. The CDR3 reads CASSPLRESSSYNEQFF. The CDR3 coding sequence is TGCGCCAGCAGCCCGCTGAGGGAGTCGAGCTCCTACAATGAGCAGTTCTTC.

CDR3 sequence: CASSETQGWSDTQYF. The CDR3 DNA sequence: TGTGCCAGCAGTGAAACCCAGGGGTGGTCAGATACGCAGTATTTT. The chain uses TRBV2 and TRBJ2-3, with D tentatively TRBD1 (6 bases). The CDR3 sequence is 15 residues long. CDR1 and CDR2 from the germline V gene are SNHLY and FYNNEI. The V end was cut by 2 bases, the J end by 4 bases, with 13 bases between.

This clonotype has a count of ten or more. The chain couples TRBV14 to TRBJ1-6, with 8 bases aligning to TRBD1. Trimming cost V 2 bases and J 2 bases; bases outside gene matches: 5. There are 17 residues in the CDR3. The germline gives CDR1 SGHDN, CDR2 FVKESK. The CDR3 loop reads CASSQQGATPYNSPLHF. DNA for the CDR3: TGTGCCAGCAGCCAACAGGGGGCGACTCCCTATAATTCACCCCTCCACTTT.

At least ten counts were recorded for this clonotype. The CDR3 loop is CASSPGMGVSTDTQYF. The CDR3 coding sequence is TGTGCCAGCAGCCCAGGGATGGGGGTGTCGACAGATACGCAGTATTTT. V and J are TRBV11-2 and TRBJ2-3, with D perhaps being TRBD1 or TRBD2 (5 bases each). This CDR3 has 16 residues. V lost 5 bases, J lost 3 bases, and 18 bases lay in between. Germline V gene sequence: CDR1 SGHAT, CDR2 FQNNGV. The whole variable domain, filled in from reference TRBV11-2 and TRBJ2-3, reads EAGVAQSPRYKIIEKRQSVAFWCNPISGHATLYWYQQILGQGPKLLIQFQNNGVVDDSQLPKDRFSAERLKGVDSTLKIQPAKLEDSAVYLCASSPGMGVSTDTQYFGPGTRLTVL.

The V call is TRBV12-3 or TRBV12-4, the J call TRBJ2-3; 7 bases map to TRBD2. The CDR3 extends over 15 amino acids. Trimming removed 6 bases from V and 3 bases from J; junction bases left unmatched: 9. The CDR3 DNA reads TGTGCCAGCAGCCCGGGACTACATTCGACAGATACGCAGTATTTT. This sequence encodes CASSPGLHSTDTQYF.

This clonotype was counted between two and nine times. The chain has TRBV20-1 and TRBJ2-7; maybe TRBD2 (5 bases). This CDR3 spans 12 amino acids. Per germline, CDR1 DFQATT and CDR2 SNEGSKA (reference sequence). The ends were cut back, 3 bases at V and 6 bases at J, with 12 bases in the middle. The CDR3 DNA is TGCAGTGCTAGCCACCCACTAGGCGAGCAGTACTTC. Its translation is CSASHPLGEQYF.

This clonotype was counted only a few times. The V gene is TRBV6-6, the J gene TRBJ2-1; D uncertain. V was trimmed by 9 bases and J by 6 bases, leaving 12 bases between them. Germline CDR1 reads MNHNY; CDR2 reads SVGAGI (reference sequence). There are 12 residues in the CDR3. CDR3 protein: CASGSLSNEQFF. The CDR3 DNA sequence: TGTGCCAGTGGGTCTCTGTCCAATGAGCAGTTCTTC.

The rearrangement joins TRBV19 to TRBJ1-5; 8 bases line up with TRBD1. V lost 6 bases and J lost 5; bases outside the gene matches: 9. CDR3 length: 15 residues. Germline V gene sequence: CDR1 LNHDA, CDR2 SQIVND (reference sequence). The CDR3 loop reads CASSPEGQEHQPQHF. Written as DNA, the CDR3 is TGTGCCAGTAGCCCCGAGGGACAGGAGCATCAGCCCCAGCATTTT.

This clonotype was detected only a few times. CDR3 region: CASSTRRQGGSYNEQFF. In nucleotides, the CDR3 is TGTGCCAGCAGTACCCGAAGACAGGGAGGCTCCTACAATGAGCAGTTCTTC. This chain connects TRBV6-2 or TRBV6-3 to TRBJ2-1; maybe TRBD1 (7 bases). The germline V gene encodes CDR1 MNHEY and CDR2 SVGEGT. Trimming stripped 5 bases from V and 0 bases from J, with 17 bases between. This CDR3 is 17 amino acids long.

This clonotype was observed many times. The rearrangement uses TRBV7-6 and TRBJ2-6; D perhaps matches TRBD1 (5 bases). Germline lookup yields CDR1 SGHVS and CDR2 FNYEAQ. There are 18 residues in the CDR3. V was shortened by 2 bases and J by 0 bases, with 14 bases between the two germline ends. The CDR3 sequence: CASSLLTVADSGANVLTF. For the CDR3, the DNA is TGTGCCAGCAGCTTACTGACAGTTGCCGACTCTGGGGCCAACGTCCTGACTTTC.

This clonotype was recorded a few times. This chain connects TRBV12-3 or TRBV12-4 to TRBJ1-1; possible D gene TRBD1, 6 bases. This CDR3 spans 16 amino acids. Trimming stripped 5 bases from V and 4 bases from J, with 20 bases between. The CDR3 loop is CASSPGGGRGTTEAFF. CDR3 nucleotide sequence: TGTGCCAGCAGTCCTGGCGGGGGTAGGGGGACCACTGAAGCTTTCTTT.

This clonotype was seen ten or more times. The CDR3 spells CASSLASGHEQFF. The DNA for the CDR3 is TGTGCCAGCAGCTTGGCCTCAGGGCATGAGCAGTTCTTC. The chain has TRBV5-6 and TRBJ2-1; D is perhaps TRBD1 (5 bases). There are 13 residues in the CDR3. Trimming removed 0 bases from V and 8 bases from J, with 9 bases in between. Germline V gene lookup returns CDR1 SGHDT and CDR2 YYEEEE.

This clonotype was observed a few times. The genes are TRBV29-1 and TRBJ1-1; 11 bases are a match to TRBD1. V was clipped by 6 bases and J by 4 bases; unmatched bases: 7. This CDR3 region has 14 residues. Germline V lookup: CDR1 SQVTM, CDR2 ANQGSEA. The CDR3 sequence is CSVWTGTGGTEAFF. CDR3 DNA: TGCAGCGTGTGGACCGGGACAGGGGGCACTGAAGCTTTCTTT.

This clonotype has only a few counts. The V and J genes are TRBV27 and TRBJ2-2; 10 positions match TRBD1. Looked up from germline, CDR1 is MNHEY and CDR2 is SMNVEV (reference sequence). V lost 3 bases to trimming and J lost 7 bases; unmatched junction nucleotides: 5. CDR3 length: 15 residues. CDR3 bases: TGTGCCAGCAGTTTCGACAGGGGGCGAGGCGGGGAGCTGTTTTTT. Amino acids: CASSFDRGRGGELFF.

The chain joins TRBV29-1 to TRBJ2-3; D ambiguous. CDR1 and CDR2 (germline): SQVTM, ANQGSEA. The CDR3 loop spans 13 amino acids. V was trimmed by 1 base and J by 2 bases, leaving 7 bases between them. Here the CDR3 reads CSVEGQLTDTQYF. CDR3 DNA: TGCAGCGTTGAAGGGCAGCTCACAGATACGCAGTATTTT.

This clonotype was picked up a small number of times. This chain joins TRBV29-1 and TRBJ2-3; perhaps TRBD1 as D (7 bases). Germline CDR1 reads SQVTM; CDR2 reads ANQGSEA. The length of the CDR3 is 14 residues. V lost 6 bases and J lost 2, with 15 bases in between. CDR3 nucleotides: TGCAGCGTAGGCCAGGGGGGCGTCACAGATACGCAGTATTTT. Translation: CSVGQGGVTDTQYF.

This clonotype came up a few times. The chain joins TRBV6-6 to TRBJ2-3; D is unclear. V was trimmed by 7 bases and J by 1 base, leaving 9 bases between them. From germline, CDR1 is MNHNY and CDR2 SVGAGI (reference sequence). The CDR3 has 13 residues. DNA for the CDR3: TGTGCCAGCATGCCTAGGGGCACAGATACGCAGTATTTT. Translation: CASMPRGTDTQYF.